This paragraph reports one T cell receptor beta chain. This sample is drawn from a study of spatial heterogeneity in lung cancer. Study details: The count of detected beta-chain sequences consistently exceeded that of alpha-chain sequences. For the average unique TCR and UMI combination, more than 8.5 occurrences appeared in raw reads.

The length of the CDR3 is 14 residues. V shed 5 bases and J 1 base; nucleotides not matched to a gene: 5. CDR1 is MDHEN, CDR2 SYDVKM, per germline. TCRdb reprocessed the 5' RACE reads via MiXCR and lists one record per CDR3 protein. The sample consists of 85,000 to 100,000 distinct CDR3 sequences, roughly 12% of them appearing once. Time point described: sample taken at primary tumor resection. From tumor, nontumor lung or frozen PBMC, whole RNA was taken unsorted for sequencing. The donors, about 74 patients with untreated early-stage non-small cell lung cancer, provided the samples. Sequences were derived from PBMCs, sampled at surgery. The sequence was obtained from a male donor with early-stage non-small cell lung cancer. The chain uses TRBV28 and TRBJ2-7; 7 bases align to TRBD2. Here the CDR3 reads CASSEAGQSYEQYF. For the CDR3, the DNA is TGTGCCAGCAGTGAAGCGGGGCAGTCCTACGAGCAGTACTTC.